This T cell receptor (beta chain) was obtained from a study of shared clonotypes between healthy human individuals. The CDR3 spans 13 residues. The V gene's germline CDR1 is KGHSH and CDR2 LQKENI. V was clipped by 3 bases and J by 2 bases, with 7 bases between them. General study points: Clonotype sharing among the donors was expected to vary with sequencing depth. The sharing of 4% to 5.5% of naive CD4 clonotypes was seen across a handful of donors.

The assay was run at deep level. Method: immunoSEQ multiplex PCR; TCRdb's copy keeps in-frame clones and lacks some. The data show about 680,000 clones, with approximately 74% seen just once and approximately 1.6% held by the top ten. Comments on this clone: Its antigen is not known. This specimen includes other DNA sequences encoding the same CDR3.

Material: memory CD4+ T cells sorted from blood. Documented subset: CD45RA-negative fraction. This receptor was taken from a woman under 40 in good health. The chain combines TRBV18 with TRBJ1-1; possibly TRBD1 for D (5 bases). The CDR3 bases are TGTGCCAGCTCACCTCAGGGAAACACTGAAGCTTTCTTT. Its translation: CASSPQGNTEAFF. Complete variable domain (other parts from reference TRBV18 and TRBJ1-1): NAGVMQNPRHLVRRRGQEARLRCSPMKGHSHVYWYRQLPEEGLKFMVYLQKENIIDESGMPKERFSAEFPKEGPSILRIQQVVRGDSAAYFCASSPQGNTEAFFGQGTRLTVV.